One sample yielded the 17 T cell receptor beta chains listed below, sequenced in a study of cytomegalovirus exposure and HLA in healthy donors. PCR involved 60 Vbeta and 13 Jbeta primers. Clones were sequenced by immunoSEQ multiplex PCR, and TCRdb holds only the in-frame ones, with some missing. The sample consists of about 200,000 clones, 75% to 80% of them appearing once. The specimen was PBMCs. The receptors here all came from a man younger than 35 in good health and CMV-seronegative.

CDR3 sequence reads: CASSEREGNNEQFF. DNA of the CDR3: TGTGCCAGCTCTGAGCGGGAGGGCAACAATGAGCAGTTCTTC. The chain is built from TRBV18 and TRBJ2-1, with TRBD2 identical over 10 bases. The V gene end was trimmed by 6 bases and the J gene end by 5 bases; junction bases not matched to a gene: 4. CDR3 length equals 14 residues. Germline CDR1 KGHSH, CDR2 LQKENI.

The V gene is TRBV28, the J gene TRBJ2-2, with 11 bases fitting TRBD2. The CDR3 sequence is 16 residues long. CDR1 and CDR2 (germline): MDHEN, SYDVKM. Trimming cost V 8 bases and J 5 bases; bases outside gene matches: 10. CDR3 amino acids: CASSLAGGPVTGELFF. CDR3 nucleotides: TGTGCCAGCTCTTTAGCGGGAGGGCCCGTAACCGGGGAGCTGTTTTTT.

This clone was counted a few times. The V call is TRBV6-6, the J call TRBJ2-1; TRBD2 is a possible D gene (6 bases). Germline V lookup: CDR1 MNHNY, CDR2 SVGAGI (reference sequence). Trimming cost V 7 bases and J 0 bases, with 13 bases left between them. This CDR3 is 15 amino acids long. Here the CDR3 reads CASTLGGGSYNEQFF. CDR3 in DNA: TGTGCCAGCACCCTGGGAGGCGGCTCCTACAATGAGCAGTTCTTC.

A few counts support this clone. The V gene is TRBV4-1, the J gene TRBJ2-7; TRBD1 matches at 7 bases. V dropped 2 bases and J dropped 3; count of bases not matched to a gene: 7. CDR1 and CDR2 (germline): MGHRA, YSYEKL. The CDR3 sequence is 15 residues long. For the CDR3, the DNA is TGCGCCAGCAGCCAATCGACAGGGTCCCGCTACGAGCAGTACTTC. Protein product: CASSQSTGSRYEQYF.

The chain uses TRBV5-4 and TRBJ1-6; a weak D match, TRBD1 (5 bases). Trimming shortened V by 3 bases and J by 7 bases, and 23 bases separated the two germline ends. The CDR3 covers 18 residues. Germline CDR1 and CDR2: SGHNT and YYREEE (reference sequence). The CDR3 is CASSSTLAVEGENSPLHF. CDR3 nucleotides: TGTGCCAGCAGCTCTACACTAGCCGTTGAAGGGGAAAATTCACCCCTCCACTTT.

The V call is TRBV28, the J call TRBJ1-5; TRBD1 aligns across 7 bases. The CDR3 spans 14 residues. V gave up 8 bases and J gave up 4 bases; unmatched junction bases: 8. Per the germline V gene, CDR1 is MDHEN and CDR2 is SYDVKM. CDR3 nucleotides: TGTGCCAGCTCTGAGGGGGCATGGAATCAGCCCCAGCATTTT. Translation gives CASSEGAWNQPQHF.

With respect to this clone: The junction does not match germline at one end; this may be a read error. The J gene is TRBJ2-7, the V gene TRBV7-9; D ambiguous. This CDR3 has 15 residues. Germline loops: CDR1 SEHNR, CDR2 FQNEAQ (reference sequence). The CDR3 DNA follows: TGTTCCAGCAGCTCCGAGATCCTTAGCTCCTACGAGCAGTACTTC. Translating gives CSSSSEILSSYEQYF.

The chain recombines TRBV5-4 with TRBJ2-7; D possibly corresponds to TRBD1 (5 bases). The germline gives CDR1 SGHNT, CDR2 YYREEE (reference sequence). V was clipped by 0 bases and J by 0 bases, with 10 bases between them. CDR3 length equals 15 residues. Written as DNA, the CDR3 is TGTGCCAGCAGCTTGGGACAGCACTCCTCCTACGAGCAGTACTTC. Its protein is CASSLGQHSSYEQYF.

In its sample, this clone was seen a few times. V usage is TRBV6-4 and J usage is TRBJ2-2; 11 nucleotides match TRBD2. The CDR3 totals 14 residues. Germline trimming cut 9 bases from V and 3 bases from J; bases unmatched to any gene: 3. Germline lookup yields CDR1 MRHNA and CDR2 SNTAGT. The CDR3 nucleotides read TGTGCCAGTAAGACTAGCGGGGACACCGGGGAGCTGTTTTTT. Translating it yields CASKTSGDTGELFF.

This chain joins TRBV4-1 and TRBJ2-1, with a possible D match to TRBD2 (5 bases). Trimming left V 1 base short and J 4 bases short, with 11 bases between. This CDR3 region has 15 residues. The germline V gene has CDR1 MGHRA and CDR2 YSYEKL. CDR3 in DNA: TGCGCCAGCAGCCAAGGGGAAGCGGAATACAATGAGCAGTTCTTC. As protein: CASSQGEAEYNEQFF.

This clone was counted a single time. The CDR3 nucleotides are TGTGCCACCGACAGGGACTACGAGCAGTACTTC. Protein: CATDRDYEQYF. The rearrangement uses TRBV2 and TRBJ2-7; 7 bases line up with TRBD1. The CDR3 spans 11 residues. From germline, CDR1 is SNHLY and CDR2 FYNNEI. With V trimmed by 10 bases and J by 3 bases, 3 bases remained unmatched.

The rearrangement uses TRBV6-1 and TRBJ2-2; perhaps TRBD1 as D (6 bases). The CDR3 extends over 16 amino acids. V was clipped by 2 bases and J by 3 bases, with 13 bases between them. Germline loops: CDR1 MNHNS, CDR2 SASEGT. The CDR3 loop reads CASSEPTGQHTGELFF. CDR3 DNA: TGTGCCAGCAGTGAACCGACAGGTCAGCACACCGGGGAGCTGTTTTTT.

The gene calls are TRBV28 and TRBJ2-2, with unresolved D. The germline CDR1 and CDR2 sequences are MDHEN and SYDVKM. This CDR3 has 14 residues. V gave up 6 bases and J gave up 8 bases, with 16 bases separating them. The CDR3 loop reads CASRPPPGSGELFF. For the CDR3, the DNA is TGTGCCAGCAGACCCCCCCCCGGGTCAGGGGAGCTGTTTTTT.

As to this clone: The germline gene is not matched at one end of the junction; a read error may be the cause. The chain has TRBV7-7 and TRBJ2-2; 7 bases agree with TRBD2. From germline, CDR1 is SSHAT and CDR2 FNYEAQ (reference sequence). The CDR3 is made up of 18 amino acids. The CDR3 coding sequence is TGTGCTAGCAGCCCACAACCCGACGCGGGGAGGGGCACCGGGGAGCTGTTTTTT. Residues: CASSPQPDAGRGTGELFF.

This chain connects TRBV27 to TRBJ1-5; D call uncertain. CDR3 length: 14 amino acids. The ends were cut back, 5 bases at V and 5 bases at J, with 13 bases in the middle. Germline CDR1 is MNHEY and CDR2 is SMNVEV (reference sequence). Here the CDR3 reads CASSAGRRDQPQHF. The CDR3 coding sequence is TGTGCCAGCAGTGCCGGGAGAAGGGATCAGCCCCAGCATTTT.

The chain carries TRBV7-9 and TRBJ2-7, with 8 bases lining up with TRBD1. This CDR3 is built from 13 residues. The germline V gene has CDR1 SEHNR and CDR2 FQNEAQ (reference sequence). The ends lost 2 bases at V and 6 bases at J; junction bases unmatched: 3. This chain's CDR3 is CASSLLTGGEQYF. The CDR3 DNA reads as TGTGCCAGCAGCTTACTCACAGGGGGCGAGCAGTACTTC.

As DNA, the CDR3 is TGTGCCAGCAGCTTGTCCGGCAGAACAGCTTCAGATACGCAGTATTTT. Its translation is CASSLSGRTASDTQYF. The chain joins TRBV5-4 to TRBJ2-3; D call uncertain. Trimming removed 1 base at V and 4 bases at J, with 16 bases between. Germline V lookup: CDR1 SGHNT, CDR2 YYREEE (reference sequence). This CDR3 has 16 residues.